The rows below give T cell receptor beta chains drawn from one sample of a study of blood T cells in healthy people across ages. TCRdb ran MiXCR on the 5' RACE reads and lists one entry per CDR3 protein. The sample contains about 830,000 distinct CDR3 sequences, roughly 60% of which appear only once. Sequencing was performed on blood. The source of these receptors is a man under 40 in good health. Each CDR3 is given with its conserved first and last residue. The D gene is left open where the match is weak. For some rows the clone size is stated as once, few or many, or as a class when expanded; others skip it.

d_call clone_size j_call v_call cdr3_nt cdr3_aa
. . TRBJ2-2 TRBV10-3 TGTGCCATCAGTGAAAAGGGCATACCGAACACCGGGGAGCTGTTTTTT CAISEKGIPNTGELFF
. . TRBJ1-6 TRBV5-1 TGCGCCAGCAGCCGGACAGAGAGGTTTAGCTCCTATAATTCACCCCTCCACTTT CASSRTERFSSYNSPLHF
TRBD1 few TRBJ2-7 TRBV14 TGTGCCAGCAGCCATGGACAGGGCTTCTACGAGCAGTACTTC CASSHGQGFYEQYF
. few TRBJ1-2 TRBV7-9 TGTGCCAGCAGCCCAGTTGAAGGGCCGCGGGGCTACACCTTC CASSPVEGPRGYTF
. . TRBJ2-4 TRBV4-2 TGTGCCAGCAGCCAAGATCAGGGGTTCGCCAAAAACATTCAGTACTTC CASSQDQGFAKNIQYF
TRBD1 . TRBJ2-7 TRBV9 TGTGCCAGCAGCGGAGCAGGGGGCTACGAGCAGTACTTC CASSGAGGYEQYF
TRBD1 few TRBJ2-1 TRBV3-1 TGTGCCAGCAGCCGACAGGGTGGTTTCCGCAGTGAGCAGTTCTTC CASSRQGGFRSEQFF
. . TRBJ2-7 TRBV3-1 TGTGCCAGCAGCCTACCTGGACAGAGAGGGGAGCAGTACTTC CASSLPGQRGEQYF
. . TRBJ2-1 TRBV6-5 TGTGCCAGCAGTTCAGGGGATAAGCAGTTCTTC CASSSGDKQFF
TRBD1 . TRBJ1-4 TRBV16 TGTGCCAGCAGCCAACGGACAGGGTATGAAAAACTGTTTTTT CASSQRTGYEKLFF
. . TRBJ2-1 TRBV10-3 TGTGCCATCAGTGAGTCCGAGACTGCCTATGTCAATGAGCAGTTCTTC CAISESETAYVNEQFF
TRBD2 . TRBJ2-3 TRBV13 TGTGCCAGCAGCTTAGGAGCGGGGGAGTACACAGATACGCAGTATTTT CASSLGAGEYTDTQYF
. . TRBJ1-1 TRBV11-2 TGTGCCAGCAGCCCTTACCTTGAGACTGAAGCTTTCTTT CASSPYLETEAFF
. . TRBJ2-7 TRBV21-1 TGTGCCAGCAGCAAAGGAAAGACACCTTCGGCAACCTACGAGCAGTACTTC CASSKGKTPSATYEQYF
. . TRBJ2-5 TRBV7-2 TGTGCCAGCAGCTTAAGTTTTTCGACGAAAGAGACCCAGTACTTC CASSLSFSTKETQYF
. few TRBJ1-2 TRBV27 TGTGCCAGCAGTTTAGAGGGGATTTATGGCTACACCTTC CASSLEGIYGYTF
. . TRBJ2-4 TRBV4-3 TGCGCCAGCATCCAAGAACTAGCCAAAAACATTCAGTACTTC CASIQELAKNIQYF
. few TRBJ1-4 TRBV4-3 TGCGCCAGCAGCCAAGGGGGGCAGGGTGGGAATGAAAAACTGTTTTTT CASSQGGQGGNEKLFF
TRBD1 . TRBJ2-1 TRBV3-1 TGTGCCAGCAGCCAACCCGGACAGGGGTTAAATGAGCAGTTCTTC CASSQPGQGLNEQFF
TRBD1 . TRBJ2-4 TRBV6-5 TGTGCCAGCAGTTACGATCGACAGGGCGGTGTAACGTGGGAGCAGTACTTC CASSYDRQGGVTWEQYF
. . TRBJ1-2 TRBV12-3/TRBV12-4 TGTGCCAGCAGCACGGGACGGCAGTTGTATGGCTACACCTTC CASSTGRQLYGYTF
. few TRBJ2-7 TRBV20-1 TGCAGTGCTAGCGTCTTATACGAGCAGTACTTC CSASVLYEQYF
TRBD1 few TRBJ2-3 TRBV6-5 TGTGCCAGCAGTTACCAGACAGGGCTTAGCACAGATACGCAGTATTTT CASSYQTGLSTDTQYF
. . TRBJ1-2 TRBV7-2 TGTGCCAGCAGCAACATCAGGGTAGCTAACTATGGCTACACCTTC CASSNIRVANYGYTF
. . TRBJ1-5 TRBV12-3/TRBV12-4 TGTGCCAGCAGTTCCCATCGTGTGGACAGTTGGAATCAGCCCCAGCATTTT CASSSHRVDSWNQPQHF
TRBD2 . TRBJ2-5 TRBV20-1 TGCAGAGCTAGCGGGGGGGCCGATGAGACCCAGTACTTC CRASGGADETQYF
. . TRBJ1-2 TRBV10-3 TGTGCCATCAGTGAGACAGCTAACTATGGCTACACCTTC CAISETANYGYTF
. few TRBJ1-2 TRBV7-9 TGTGCCAGCAGCTCCCCTCATGGCTACACCTTC CASSSPHGYTF
TRBD1 few TRBJ1-3 TRBV20-1 TGCAGTGCTACCTGGGACAGTGGAAACACCATATATTTT CSATWDSGNTIYF
TRBD1 few TRBJ2-5 TRBV4-2 TGTGCCAGCAGCCCACCGGGACAGGGTCCGGAGCAGTACTTC CASSPPGQGPEQYF
. few TRBJ2-7 TRBV7-3 TGTGCCAGCAGCCCCGGAGTGGGTAGGCAGGCTTCCGACGAGCAGTACTTC CASSPGVGRQASDEQYF
. . TRBJ2-1 TRBV6-2/TRBV6-3 TGTGCCACCACCTGGCAGGCAGCGCAGTTCTTC CATTWQAAQFF
TRBD1 . TRBJ2-1 TRBV12-3/TRBV12-4 TGTGCCAGCAGTCCCCCCGGGACAGGGGCCCTGATCGGAACCTACAATGAGCAGTTCTTC CASSPPGTGALIGTYNEQFF
TRBD1 . TRBJ1-2 TRBV7-3 TGTGCCAGCAGCTGGACAGGGGTCTATGGCTACACCTTC CASSWTGVYGYTF
. . TRBJ2-5 TRBV6-2/TRBV6-3 TGTGCCAGCAGTTATTGGGAGACCCAGTACTTC CASSYWETQYF
TRBD1 . TRBJ2-1 TRBV12-3/TRBV12-4 TGTGCCAGCAGTGCCCGGACAGGGGGCGCGATTGGGCAGTTCTTC CASSARTGGAIGQFF
. few TRBJ2-4 TRBV29-1 TGCAGCGTTGAAGAAGGATCGGGGCCCAAAAACATTCAGTACTTC CSVEEGSGPKNIQYF
TRBD1 . TRBJ2-5 TRBV28 TGTGCCAGCGGGACAGTCCAAGAGACCCAGTACTTC CASGTVQETQYF
TRBD2 . TRBJ2-1 TRBV5-1 TGCGCCAGCAGTTTTAGCGGGGGGGGGAACAATGAGCAGTTCTTC CASSFSGGGNNEQFF
. . TRBJ1-5 TRBV28 TGTGCCAGCCAGGGAGATCAGCCCCAGCATTTT CASQGDQPQHF
TRBD1 few TRBJ2-7 TRBV6-5 TGTGCCAGCAGTCACACAGGGGACGAGCAGTACTTC CASSHTGDEQYF
. . TRBJ1-2 TRBV25-1 TGTGCCAGCAGTGAAGACAACAGGGCCGCGGGCTACACCTTC CASSEDNRAAGYTF
TRBD2 . TRBJ2-1 TRBV9 TGTGCCAGCAGCGTAGTCGCGGGGGGTTACAATGAGCAGTTCTTC CASSVVAGGYNEQFF
TRBD1 . TRBJ2-6 TRBV4-1 TGCGCCAGCAGCCAAGACGCTTTCCCGGGACAGGGTTCTGGGGCCAACGTCCTGACTTTC CASSQDAFPGQGSGANVLTF
. few TRBJ2-1 TRBV15 TGTGCCACCAGCAGAGGACTCGGGGGAGTTAGCTCCTACAATGAGCAGTTCTTC CATSRGLGGVSSYNEQFF
. . TRBJ1-5 TRBV4-3 TGCGCCAGCAGCCAAGATCTGGTCGTTTACAATCAGCCCCAGCATTTT CASSQDLVVYNQPQHF
. . TRBJ2-7 TRBV4-2 TGTGCCAGCAGCCAAGAAGGTCGGTGGGAGCAGTACTTC CASSQEGRWEQYF
. . TRBJ2-1 TRBV9 TGTGCCAGCAGCGTGGGCATTTGCTCCTACAATGAGCAGTTCTTC CASSVGICSYNEQFF
TRBD2 few TRBJ2-1 TRBV9 TGTGCCAGCAGTCGAGTCCAGCGGGGGGTCAATGAGCAGTTCTTC CASSRVQRGVNEQFF
. few TRBJ2-7 TRBV5-1 TGCGCCAGCAGCCCCGACACCTCCTACGAGCAGTACTTC CASSPDTSYEQYF
TRBD1 few TRBJ2-1 TRBV28 TGTGCCAGCAGTTTAGGACTATGGGGGACAGGGAGAAAGAGTGAGCAGTTCTTC CASSLGLWGTGRKSEQFF
. . TRBJ2-3 TRBV29-1 TGCAGCTGGAAGAGGGGATCCGGGGGCACAGATACGCAGTATTTT CSWKRGSGGTDTQYF
. once TRBJ1-5 TRBV5-8 TGTGCCAGCAGCTTACAACAAACTAGCAATCAGCCCCAGCATTTT CASSLQQTSNQPQHF
TRBD1 . TRBJ2-3 TRBV5-1 TGCGCCAGCAGCATGACAGGGGTCAGCACAGATACGCAGTATTTT CASSMTGVSTDTQYF